This T cell receptor beta chain is from a study of beta chain features in type 1 diabetes. Findings and limits, study-wide: Across all four CD4+ subsets, people with type 1 diabetes showed modestly shorter TCRB CDR3s. Reduced insertions and increased deletions marked VDJ junctions in type 1 diabetes patients.

Germline V CDR1 and CDR2: WNHNN, SYGVQD (reference sequence). The CDR3 covers 13 residues. V gave up 2 bases and J gave up 2 bases, with 4 bases separating them. The sample holds a few counts of this clone. Its antigen is unknown. The entirety of the isolated RNA underwent reverse transcription, so expressed TCRB transcripts were sequenced. Clones were read by immunoSEQ multiplex PCR, and TCRdb kept only the in-frame ones, dropping some. The sample has hundreds of thousands of clones, about an eighth seen once. This clonotype was obtained from a man between 18 and 29 years old with type 1 diabetes. The V call is TRBV10-1, the J call TRBJ1-3, with no clear D. Source material: naive CD4+ T cells from blood. This chain's CDR3 is CASSEDAGNTIYF. The DNA of the CDR3 is TGCGCCAGCAGTGAGGACGCTGGAAACACCATATATTTT.